This T cell receptor (beta chain) was captured by sequencing in a study of regulatory T cells in long-lasting Graves disease. Trimming cost V 3 bases and J 1 base, with 10 bases left between them. CDR1 WNHNN and CDR2 SYGVQD come from the germline V gene (reference sequence). This CDR3 region has 14 residues. The time point here: newly diagnosed GD, antithyroid drugs for less than 3 months. Extracted PBMC RNA gave rise to the TCR library. Graves' disease diagnosis relied on American Thyroid Association guidelines. CDR3-region Arm-PCR and iRepertoire HTBI primers produced the TCR beta libraries. A single record per CDR3 protein comes from TCRdb applying MiXCR to the multiplex PCR reads. The data show 350,000 to 450,000 distinct CDR3 sequences, 12% seen once. Whole-study results and caveats: For persistent Graves' patients, TCR diversity was lower than for newly diagnosed ones.

Remarks on this clonotype: What it recognizes is unknown.

These same records also appear under a second study, on T cells in Graves' hyperthyroidism and ophthalmopathy. That source adds: Thyroid ultrasound and orbital computed tomography, with clinical symptoms and serum thyroxine and TRAb, informed diagnoses.

The chain recombines TRBV10-1 with TRBJ2-7; D perhaps matches TRBD1 (5 bases). The TCR comes from a young woman with Graves disease. Source: peripheral blood mononuclear cells (PBMCs), taken at new diagnosis, from a patient treated with antithyroid drugs. The chain's CDR3 is CASSDRAGSYEQYF. Here the CDR3 DNA reads TGCGCCAGCAGTGACAGGGCCGGATCCTACGAGCAGTACTTC.